This T cell receptor beta chain was sequenced in a study of shared clonotypes between healthy human individuals (TCRdb year 2020). About the study as a whole: The cohort included a few men and a couple of women between 18 and 49 years of age. To increase sequencing depth and limit assay-specific biases, TCR repertoire library preparation and sequencing were carried out by different laboratories using diverse techniques. For each donor, CD4 naive and CD4 memory were each run on three plates, CD8 naive on two plates, and CD8 memory on one plate. Per donor, leukapheresis produced somewhere between about 0.9 and 9 billion PBMCs. To estimate repertoire size and how much clonotype sharing occurs between individuals, the study deeply sequenced the blood TCR repertoires of several healthy adults.

CD8 naive samples were obtained by positive selection for CCR7 among CD45RO-negative cells, yielding a CD45RA+CCR7+ population from which TemRA cells were excluded. Donors were healthy HIV-negative adults with no recently reported acute infections or vaccinations. Every donor was a Caucasian adult living in Nashville, Tennessee, USA. After blood collection by leukapheresis, PBMCs were isolated using Ficoll-Histopaque density gradient centrifugation and then cryopreserved in the vapor phase of liquid nitrogen. Analytical flow cytometry was used to check the purity and quantity of every magnetically sorted T cell population. Genomic DNA was isolated from every sorted fraction and measured by UV absorbance on a Nanodrop 2000c. Using the deep immunoSEQ assay, TCR CDR3 regions were amplified from genomic DNA by multiplex PCR. For each cell subset, the extracted genomic DNA was distributed evenly across all wells of several immunoSEQ 96-well plates, and each plate served as one replicate. For sorted subsets, around 0.2 ug of genomic DNA, equivalent to 25,000 to 35,000 T cell genomes, went into each replicate PCR. Purified libraries were measured with a Qubit 3.0 fluorometer, size-checked on a Bioanalyzer 2100, and measured again with the KAPA Library Quantification kit. Every immunoSEQ 96-well plate was sequenced on a separate single-read 150-cycle Illumina NextSeq 550 flow cell. In the original analysis: Because only junctional sequences without quality scores were contained in the immunoSEQ output, filtering matching that applied to full-length reads could not be performed. To assign V/J genes and CDR3, sequences were annotated against IMGT germline references using PyIR, a Python wrapper for IgBLAST v1.9. Any read was removed if the V/J assignment was weak (E-value above 1e-6), the CDR3 was missing, or the read contained stop codons, out-of-frame junctions, or ambiguous translated residues. A V3J clonotype was defined by an identical inferred V gene, J gene, and CDR3 amino acid sequence. Percentage overlap between repertoires was calculated by dividing the number of shared unique clonotypes by the size of the smaller repertoire. Three approaches were used to assess repertoire richness: RTK rarefaction, the Chao1 estimator, and Recon v2.1 estimates of unobserved clonotypes. Generation probabilities for all TCRbeta clonotypes obtained by the gDNA method from a few donors were computed using OLGA. Not all clones reach the TCRdb copy of this immuneACCESS table, which keeps in-frame sequences only. Checked studies attribute under half of the gap to unresolved V genes and leave the rest unexplained. V and J calls and clone size are given by that table; D and trimming were obtained from the DNA. The sample yields around 2,000,000 clones; just over 90% were counted once. Of the sample, under 2% falls within the top ten clones.

Taken from cysteine to phenylalanine, the CDR3 has 13 residues. Only the CDR3 region is kept as DNA, spanning 39 bases read in frame from base 1. CDR1 and CDR2 were assigned from the germline V gene as SGHDN and FVKESK. V is clipped by 3 bases and J by 4 bases, and the sequence between their germline boundaries is 10 bases long. Notes on this clone: Its antigen remains undetermined. No clone much larger than this one lies a single base away; base qualities are absent.

Findings and caveats that apply to the study as a whole: Pairwise subsampling indicated that sequencing depth was expected to affect the degree of clonotype sharing among donors. Even with the large sequencing depth, rarefaction of the sorted-subset datasets indicated that sequencing was incomplete. Naive subsets generally had larger estimated clonotype richness than memory subsets. Sharing across a few donors was observed for around 4.8% of naive CD4, around 3.5% of naive CD8, 2.3% of memory CD4, and roughly 0.43% of memory CD8 clonotypes. Clonotypes shared by all four sorted-subset donors showed higher generation probabilities than non-shared clonotypes. Only blood was sampled, and tissue TCR repertoires likely differ from those in blood. Because the study included only a small number of donors, the genetic and exposure-history diversity represented was limited.

The receptor was isolated from a man between 18 and 35 years old in good health. Some clones in this sample may be carry-over from other donors' samples. The chain joins TRBV14 to TRBJ2-7, with the D gene tentatively TRBD1 or TRBD2, based on 5 matching bases in each. Input material: naive CD8+ T cells from PBMCs. The cell subset or site label, as the study defines it: CD45RA+CCR7+. For the CDR3, the sequence is CASSQDWGYEQYF. Here is the DNA: TGTGCCAGCAGCCAGGATTGGGGGTACGAGCAGTACTTC.